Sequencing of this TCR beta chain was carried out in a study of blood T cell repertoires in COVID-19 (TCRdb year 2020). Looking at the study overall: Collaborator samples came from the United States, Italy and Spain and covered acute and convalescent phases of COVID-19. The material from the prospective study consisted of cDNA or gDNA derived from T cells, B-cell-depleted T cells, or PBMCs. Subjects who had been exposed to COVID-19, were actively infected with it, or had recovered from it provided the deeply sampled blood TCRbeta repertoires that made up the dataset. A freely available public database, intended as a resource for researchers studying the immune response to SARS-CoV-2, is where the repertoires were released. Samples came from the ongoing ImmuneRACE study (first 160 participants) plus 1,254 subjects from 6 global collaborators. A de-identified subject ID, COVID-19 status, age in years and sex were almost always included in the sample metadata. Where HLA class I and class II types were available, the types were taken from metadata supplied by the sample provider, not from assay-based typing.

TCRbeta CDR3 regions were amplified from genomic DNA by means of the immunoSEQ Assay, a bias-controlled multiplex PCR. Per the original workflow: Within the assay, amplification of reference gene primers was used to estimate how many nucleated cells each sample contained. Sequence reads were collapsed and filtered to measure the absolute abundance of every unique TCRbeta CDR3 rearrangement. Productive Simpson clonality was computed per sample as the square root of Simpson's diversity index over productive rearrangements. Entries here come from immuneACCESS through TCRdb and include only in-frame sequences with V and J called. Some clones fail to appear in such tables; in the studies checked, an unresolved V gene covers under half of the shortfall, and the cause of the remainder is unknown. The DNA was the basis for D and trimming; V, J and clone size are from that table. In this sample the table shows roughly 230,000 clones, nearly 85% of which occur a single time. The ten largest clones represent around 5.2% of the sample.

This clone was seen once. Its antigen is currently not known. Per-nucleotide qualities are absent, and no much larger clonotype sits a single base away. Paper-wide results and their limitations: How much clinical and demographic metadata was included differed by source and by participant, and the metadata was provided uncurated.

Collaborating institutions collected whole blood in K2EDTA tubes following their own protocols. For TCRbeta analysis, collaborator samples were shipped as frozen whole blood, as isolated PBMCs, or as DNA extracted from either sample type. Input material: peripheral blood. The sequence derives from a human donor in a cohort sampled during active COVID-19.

This receptor has the CDR3 CASSEGSGGSYEQYF. In nucleotides, the sequence is TGTGCCAGCTCAGAGGGGTCTGGCGGGAGCTACGAGCAGTACTTC. Recombination linked TRBV18 to TRBJ2-7, with 7 middle bases fitting TRBD2. From V the trimming removes 5 bases and from J it removes 3 bases, while the gene matches leave 10 bases of the junction unaccounted for. From the cysteine through the phenylalanine, the CDR3 covers 15 amino acids. This entry keeps only the CDR3 DNA: 45 bases, framed from base 1. Reading the germline V gene gives CDR1 KGHSH and CDR2 LQKENI.